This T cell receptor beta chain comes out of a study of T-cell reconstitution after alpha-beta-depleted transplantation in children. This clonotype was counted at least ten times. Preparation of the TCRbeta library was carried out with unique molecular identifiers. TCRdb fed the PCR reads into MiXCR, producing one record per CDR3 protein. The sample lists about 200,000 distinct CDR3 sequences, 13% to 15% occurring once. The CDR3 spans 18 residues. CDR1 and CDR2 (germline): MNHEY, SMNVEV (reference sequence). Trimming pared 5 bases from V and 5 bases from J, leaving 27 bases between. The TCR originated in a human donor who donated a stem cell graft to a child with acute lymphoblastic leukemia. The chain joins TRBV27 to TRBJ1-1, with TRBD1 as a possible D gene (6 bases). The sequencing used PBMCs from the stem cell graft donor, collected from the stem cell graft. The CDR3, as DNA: TGTGCCAGCAGTCCGGAGGGTTTTCGGGGGGCAGGTGGGACTGAAGCTTTCTTT. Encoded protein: CASSPEGFRGAGGTEAFF.